Presented here are 15 T cell receptor beta chains from one specimen sequenced in a study of technical replicates of blood from several donors. Sequencing used immunoSEQ multiplex PCR; TCRdb keeps in-frame clones, though not all of them. The sample has 83,000 or so clones, over 85% seen once; the top ten hold about 0.23%. Sequences were obtained from T cells isolated from PBMCs. The receptor set was obtained from a human donor in good health.

This chain links TRBV15 with TRBJ2-7; 7 bases are a match to TRBD1. CDR1 and CDR2 (germline): LNHNV, YYDKDF (reference sequence). The CDR3 spans 15 residues. The V and J ends lost 1 base and 2 bases, in that order; junction bases with no gene match: 5. CDR3 coding DNA: TGTGCCACCAGCAGAGCCGGGACAGCGACCTACGAGCAGTACTTC. Translated: CATSRAGTATYEQYF.

The genes are TRBV9 and TRBJ2-2; 10 bases align to TRBD2. Losses at the gene ends were 1 base for V and 1 base for J; bases not matched to a gene: 4. The CDR3 runs 17 residues. The V gene's germline CDR1 is SGDLS and CDR2 YYNGEE. The DNA of the CDR3 is TGTGCCAGCAGCGTAACTGTAGCGGGAGGGAACACCGGGGAGCTGTTTTTT. Translated, it gives CASSVTVAGGNTGELFF.

V gene TRBV2 combines with J gene TRBJ2-4; D ambiguous. CDR1 is SNHLY, CDR2 FYNNEI, per germline. The ends were cut back, 0 bases at V and 2 bases at J, with 11 bases in the middle. The CDR3 runs 16 residues. The CDR3 protein is CASSEALGISKNIQYF. Written as DNA, the CDR3 is TGTGCCAGCAGTGAAGCGCTCGGTATATCCAAAAACATTCAGTACTTC.

This sequence joins TRBV14 and TRBJ2-7, with D hard to call. The CDR3 runs to 14 residues. Trimming took off 0 bases at V and 6 bases at J, with 12 bases between the two ends. Germline V gene lookup returns CDR1 SGHDN and CDR2 FVKESK. The CDR3: CASSQEAQASEQYF. In DNA form, the CDR3 reads TGTGCCAGCAGCCAAGAGGCCCAGGCCTCCGAGCAGTACTTC.

This sequence joins TRBV21-1 and TRBJ1-2. TRBV21-1 is reported as a pseudogene. The CDR3 runs to 15 residues. CDR3 sequence reads: CASSHRRATDYGYTF. The DNA for the CDR3 is TGTGCCAGCAGTCATAGGAGGGCGACAGACTATGGCTACACCTTC.

The rearrangement links TRBV5-4 to TRBJ1-2; no firm D call. The germline CDR1 and CDR2 sequences are SGHNT and YYREEE (reference sequence). V lost 2 bases and J 2 bases, leaving 7 bases between the germline ends. The CDR3 has 13 residues. CDR3 in amino acids: CASSFRGNYGYTF. In DNA, the CDR3 is TGTGCCAGCAGCTTTAGAGGAAACTATGGCTACACCTTC.

This clone was seen only a few times. The chain recombines TRBV30 with TRBJ1-1; TRBD1 is a possible D gene (6 bases). The length of the CDR3 is 11 residues. V was shortened by 7 bases and J by 7 bases, with 13 bases between the two germline ends. Looked up from germline, CDR1 is GTSNPN and CDR2 is SVGIG (reference sequence). Here the CDR3 DNA reads TGTGCCTACCGGGACATCCATGAAGCTTTCTTT. The encoded protein is CAYRDIHEAFF.

The chain employs TRBV5-6 and TRBJ1-4; D unclear. Germline CDR1 reads SGHDT; CDR2 reads YYEEEE. This CDR3 contains 14 residues. V was clipped by 4 bases and J by 11 bases, with 18 bases between them. CDR3 sequence reads: CASSQIRVREKLFF. DNA for the CDR3: TGTGCCAGCAGCCAGATAAGAGTGAGGGAGAAACTGTTTTTT.

The chain is built from TRBV9 and TRBJ2-1, with a tentative D call TRBD2 (8 bases). Germline-derived CDR1 and CDR2 are SGDLS and YYNGEE. Trimming pared 4 bases from V and 9 bases from J, leaving 26 bases between. This CDR3 has 17 amino acids. The CDR3 loop is CASSLGGGSGGPREQFF. The CDR3 nucleotides read TGTGCCAGCAGCCTAGGGGGCGGTTCGGGGGGGCCCCGTGAGCAGTTCTTC. Combining the CDR3 with reference TRBV9 and TRBJ2-1 gives the whole variable domain DSGVTQTPKHLITATGQRVTLRCSPRSGDLSVYWYQQSLDQGLQFLIQYYNGEERAKGNILERFSAQQFPDLHSELNLSSLELGDSALYFCASSLGGGSGGPREQFFGPGTRLTVL.

The genes are TRBV18 and TRBJ1-1; possibly TRBD1 for D (6 bases). There are 13 residues in the CDR3. Trimming removed 4 bases at V and 0 bases at J, with 6 bases between. Germline CDR1 is KGHSH and CDR2 is LQKENI. The CDR3 sequence is CASSRGLNTEAFF. The CDR3 DNA sequence: TGTGCCAGCTCACGGGGGCTGAACACTGAAGCTTTCTTT.

V gene TRBV19 combines with J gene TRBJ1-3, with a tentative D call TRBD1 (6 bases). The CDR3 runs to 15 residues. Germline V gene data show CDR1 as LNHDA and CDR2 as SQIVND (reference sequence). V shed 4 bases and J shed 0 bases, with 10 bases lying between them. The CDR3 bases are TGTGCCAGTAGTACAAACAGGGCCTCTGGAAACACCATATATTTT. Protein sequence: CASSTNRASGNTIYF.

The chain is built from TRBV5-4 and TRBJ2-1; D gene uncertain. Trimming shortened V by 7 bases and J by 6 bases, and 11 bases separated the two germline ends. Looked up from germline, CDR1 is SGHNT and CDR2 is YYREEE (reference sequence). The CDR3 is 12 residues long. This CDR3 reads CASGSRGNEQFF. The CDR3 nucleotides are TGTGCCAGCGGTTCAAGAGGCAATGAGCAGTTCTTC.

This clone was detected once. This rearrangement joins TRBV11-2 to TRBJ1-1; the match to TRBD1 covers 9 bases. There are 15 residues in the CDR3. Germline assignment: CDR1 SGHAT and CDR2 FQNNGV. Trimming removed 5 bases from V and 0 bases from J; junction bases left unmatched: 4. This CDR3 is CASSTYRGLNTEAFF. The CDR3 DNA reads TGTGCCAGCAGCACCTACAGGGGGCTGAACACTGAAGCTTTCTTT.

The rearrangement links TRBV29-1 to TRBJ2-2; 11 positions agree with TRBD2. V lost 3 bases to trimming and J lost 5 bases; unmatched junction nucleotides: 11. The CDR3 loop spans 17 amino acids. CDR1 is SQVTM, CDR2 ANQGSEA, per germline. The CDR3 coding sequence is TGCAGCGTTGAGTCACCCAGAACTAGCGGGAGAACCGGGGAGCTGTTTTTT. This codes for CSVESPRTSGRTGELFF.

This clone has only one observation. This rearrangement joins TRBV25-1 to TRBJ1-1, with 8 bases identical to TRBD1. After removal of 4 bases from V and 2 bases from J, the junction contained 6 bases not matched to a gene. CDR1 MGHDK and CDR2 SYGVNS come from the germline V gene. The CDR3 runs to 15 residues. CDR3 DNA sequence: TGTGCCAGCAGTGCCACAGGGGGTCTTAACACTGAAGCTTTCTTT. This sequence encodes CASSATGGLNTEAFF.